Listed below are T cell receptor beta chains from one sample, sequenced in a study of PD-L1 blockade in urothelial cancer. Data came from immunoSEQ multiplex PCR; TCRdb stores just in-frame clones and leaves some out. The sample consists of 70,000 to 75,000 clones, 75% to 90% of them appearing once. The material sequenced was PBMCs, taken around atezolizumab (anti-PD-L1) treatment. These receptors all come from a man aged 65-85 years with urothelial cancer. The CDR3 runs from the conserved cysteine through the conserved F or W. A D gene is named only where the DNA matches it firmly. Size is omitted from some rows. Given values are once, few, many or a class for expanded clones.

clone size	V gene	D gene	J gene	CDR3 protein	CDR3 DNA
NA	TRBV7-3	TRBD1	TRBJ2-7	CASSLTGTGVRDEQYF	TGTGCCAGCAGCTTAACAGGGACAGGGGTTCGGGACGAGCAGTACTTC
NA	TRBV5-1	TRBD2	TRBJ2-7	CASSLGRLAGAYEQYF	TGCGCCAGCAGCTTGGGTCGTCTAGCGGGGGCGTACGAGCAGTACTTC
NA	TRBV5-8	TRBD1	TRBJ1-5	CASSLAIFRGAQPQHF	TGTGCCAGCAGCTTGGCTATTTTCAGGGGGGCACAGCCCCAGCATTTT
once	TRBV10-3	TRBD2	TRBJ2-2	CAISGASGLFTGELFF	TGTGCCATCAGTGGGGCTAGCGGGCTTTTTACCGGGGAGCTGTTTTTT
NA	TRBV6-5	TRBD1	TRBJ2-7	CASSYSRGRGNEQYF	TGTGCCAGCAGTTACTCGAGGGGCAGGGGGAACGAGCAGTACTTC
NA	TRBV28	TRBD1	TRBJ2-7	CASIYGQGGEQYF	TGTGCCAGCATTTACGGACAGGGCGGCGAGCAGTACTTC
NA	TRBV29-1	TRBD1	TRBJ1-2	CSVRDREDYGYTF	TGCAGCGTTAGAGACAGGGAGGACTATGGCTACACCTTC
NA	TRBV30	TRBD1	TRBJ1-5	CAWSEGDRQPQHF	TGTGCCTGGAGTGAAGGGGACAGACAGCCCCAGCATTTT
NA	TRBV6-5	NA	TRBJ2-1	CASSWLDGEQFF	TGTGCCAGCAGTTGGTTAGATGGTGAGCAGTTCTTC
NA	TRBV18	TRBD2	TRBJ2-5	CASSRGLAVQETQYF	TGTGCCAGCTCACGCGGACTAGCGGTCCAAGAGACCCAGTACTTC
NA	TRBV28	NA	TRBJ1-1	CATTRLGARWNTEAFF	TGTGCCACCACCCGTCTGGGGGCGAGGTGGAACACTGAAGCTTTCTTT
NA	TRBV4-1	NA	TRBJ1-4	CASSQGSGPTNEKLFF	TGCGCCAGCAGCCAAGGGAGCGGCCCAACTAATGAAAAACTGTTTTTT
NA	TRBV27	TRBD1	TRBJ2-7	CASSLDRGAYEQYF	TGTGCCAGCAGCTTAGACAGGGGGGCCTACGAGCAGTACTTC
NA	TRBV9	TRBD2	TRBJ2-2	CASSVGQGGTGELFF	TGTGCCAGCAGCGTAGGCCAGGGAGGGACCGGGGAGCTGTTTTTT
NA	TRBV5-1	NA	TRBJ1-2	CASSSDSGAPGYTF	TGCGCCAGCAGCTCCGATTCTGGGGCCCCTGGCTACACCTTC
NA	TRBV7-6	NA	TRBJ2-2	CASSEMRNTGELFF	TGTGCCAGCAGCGAGATGCGGAACACCGGGGAGCTGTTTTTT
once	TRBV5-1	NA	TRBJ1-5	CASSLLPRGGNNQPQHF	TGCGCCAGCAGCTTGCTCCCCCGCGGGGGCAACAATCAGCCCCAGCATTTT
NA	TRBV5-7	NA	TRBJ2-7	CATPWRVSYEQYF	TGTGCCACCCCGTGGAGGGTCTCCTACGAGCAGTACTTC
NA	TRBV2	NA	TRBJ1-2	CASRLTDGYTF	TGTGCCAGCAGATTGACAGATGGCTACACCTTC
NA	TRBV18	NA	TRBJ2-2	CASRPRGSGELFF	TGTGCCAGCCGACCCCGGGGGTCCGGGGAGCTGTTTTTT
NA	TRBV29-1	TRBD1	TRBJ1-1	CSVEGTGDTEAFF	TGCAGCGTTGAGGGGACAGGGGACACTGAAGCTTTCTTT
NA	TRBV27	NA	TRBJ2-3	CASSRGDTQYF	TGTGCCAGCAGTCGCGGAGATACGCAGTATTTT
few	TRBV7-8	TRBD2	TRBJ2-1	CASSLRRERTDEQFF	TGTGCCAGCAGCTTACGGCGGGAGAGGACGGATGAGCAGTTCTTC
NA	TRBV5-1	NA	TRBJ2-7	CASSPGPGSYEQYF	TGCGCCAGCAGCCCCGGACCGGGATCCTACGAGCAGTACTTC
NA	TRBV18	TRBD1	TRBJ1-2	CASSSGTGSPEGYTF	TGTGCCAGCTCTTCCGGGACAGGCTCCCCGGAGGGCTACACCTTC
NA	TRBV7-6	TRBD1	TRBJ1-4	CASSSRQGLANEKLFF	TGTGCCAGCAGCTCTCGACAGGGCTTAGCTAATGAAAAACTGTTTTTT
NA	TRBV5-1	TRBD2	TRBJ2-3	CASSPLAGDSTDTQYF	TGCGCCAGCAGCCCGTTAGCGGGAGATAGCACAGATACGCAGTATTTT
NA	TRBV5-1	TRBD1	TRBJ2-1	CASRRQGADNEQFF	TGCGCCAGCCGACGGCAGGGGGCGGACAATGAGCAGTTCTTC
NA	TRBV18	TRBD1	TRBJ2-7	CASSQGQLYEQYF	TGTGCCAGCTCACAGGGACAGCTTTACGAGCAGTACTTC
once	TRBV5-1	TRBD1	TRBJ2-1	CASSSTGGFAYEQFF	TGCGCCAGCAGCTCGACAGGGGGCTTCGCCTATGAGCAGTTCTTC
NA	TRBV19	TRBD2	TRBJ2-3	CASSSLAGGGAGTQYF	TGTGCCAGTAGTAGTCTAGCGGGAGGGGGAGCGGGTACGCAGTATTTT
NA	TRBV19	NA	TRBJ1-5	CASSLRVNQPQHF	TGTGCCAGTAGTCTCAGGGTAAATCAGCCCCAGCATTTT
NA	TRBV7-3	NA	TRBJ2-7	CASSLSAGSNYEQYF	TGTGCCAGCAGCTTAAGTGCCGGGTCCAACTACGAGCAGTACTTC
NA	TRBV5-1	NA	TRBJ2-5	CASSLRPGSRETQYF	TGCGCCAGCAGCTTGAGACCGGGGTCTCGGGAGACCCAGTACTTC
once	TRBV6-5	NA	TRBJ2-4	CASRNSGLLNIQYF	TGTGCCAGCAGGAACTCCGGACTATTAAACATTCAGTACTTC
NA	TRBV27	NA	TRBJ1-1	CASSSLTGVGNTEAFF	TGTGCCAGCAGTTCTCTTACGGGTGTAGGGAACACTGAAGCTTTCTTT
NA	TRBV5-4	NA	TRBJ1-2	CASSLIHFYGYTF	TGTGCCAGCAGCTTGATCCACTTCTATGGCTACACCTTC
once	TRBV28	NA	TRBJ1-4	CASSLQGFEKLFF	TGTGCCAGCAGTCTCCAGGGGTTCGAAAAACTGTTTTTT
once	TRBV11-2	TRBD2	TRBJ2-1	CASSLGIAGNFEQFF	TGTGCCAGCAGCTTAGGTATAGCGGGAAACTTTGAGCAGTTCTTC
few	TRBV4-1	NA	TRBJ2-1	CASSQEFQNNEQFF	TGCGCCAGCAGCCAAGAGTTTCAAAACAATGAGCAGTTCTTC
NA	TRBV29-1	NA	TRBJ2-1	CSGRGGPDEQFF	TGCAGCGGGAGGGGGGGGCCTGATGAGCAGTTCTTC
NA	TRBV19	TRBD1	TRBJ2-4	CASSPPFSTGHIQYF	TGTGCCAGTAGTCCTCCCTTTTCGACAGGGCACATTCAGTACTTC
NA	TRBV2	NA	TRBJ2-3	CASSEGGSTQYF	TGTGCCAGCAGTGAAGGGGGCTCTACGCAGTATTTT
NA	TRBV5-4	NA	TRBJ2-7	CASRGDFGSYEQYF	TGTGCCAGCAGGGGGGACTTCGGCTCCTACGAGCAGTACTTC
NA	TRBV5-1	TRBD1	TRBJ1-2	CASSGPGTGNYGYTF	TGCGCCAGCAGCGGCCCGGGGACAGGGAACTATGGCTACACCTTC
once	TRBV12-5	TRBD1	TRBJ2-5	CASGVGQGAWETQYF	TGTGCTAGTGGTGTGGGACAGGGGGCTTGGGAGACCCAGTACTTC
few	TRBV6-1	NA	TRBJ1-2	CASSEGGRTNFYGYTF	TGTGCCAGCAGTGAAGGGGGCCGGACTAATTTCTATGGCTACACCTTC